The 28 T cell receptor beta chains in this list originate from one sample, sequenced in a study of cytomegalovirus exposure and HLA in healthy donors. Amplification used 60 Vbeta primers and 13 Jbeta primers. Assay used: immunoSEQ multiplex PCR; TCRdb lists only in-frame clones, some missing. The repertoire table contains under 95,000 clones. Sequenced sample: PBMCs. The receptors stem from a man over 45 in good health and CMV-seronegative.

V and J are TRBV18 and TRBJ2-5; 7 bases map to TRBD2. Losses at the gene ends were 6 bases for V and 2 bases for J; bases not matched to a gene: 6. Germline lookup yields CDR1 KGHSH and CDR2 LQKENI. The CDR3 is 14 residues long. CDR3 sequence: CASSPGLEQETQYF. In DNA form, the CDR3 reads TGTGCCAGCTCTCCAGGACTAGAACAAGAGACCCAGTACTTC.

This chain joins TRBV14 and TRBJ2-3; 8 nucleotides agree with TRBD1. CDR1 SGHDN and CDR2 FVKESK come from the germline V gene. The CDR3 contains 16 residues. V was pared by 0 bases and J by 6 bases, with 8 bases of the junction left unmatched. The CDR3 DNA sequence: TGTGCCAGCAGCCAAGATGACAGGGGAATTGGCGATACGCAGTATTTT. Translating it yields CASSQDDRGIGDTQYF.

Here the CDR3 DNA reads TGTGCCAGCAGCGCAGAACTAGCGGGGGGTACAGATACGCAGTATTTT. This sequence encodes CASSAELAGGTDTQYF. The chain uses TRBV7-9 and TRBJ2-3; the match to TRBD2 covers 12 bases. CDR1 is SEHNR, CDR2 FQNEAQ, per germline (reference sequence). V lost 5 bases, J lost 3 bases, and 6 bases stayed unmatched. The CDR3 totals 16 residues.

The chain joins TRBV5-1 to TRBJ1-5; 7 nucleotides match TRBD1. V was pared by 0 bases and J by 5 bases, with 5 bases of the junction left unmatched. The CDR3 is 15 amino acids. Per germline, CDR1 SGHRS and CDR2 YFSETQ. CDR3 DNA sequence: TGCGCCAGCAGCTTGGAGTCAGGGGGAGATCAGCCCCAGCATTTT. It specifies CASSLESGGDQPQHF.

The chain is built from TRBV11-3 and TRBJ2-3; no reliable D call. The germline V and J ends were trimmed by 3 bases and 4 bases, with 5 bases remaining between them. The germline V gene has CDR1 SGHNT and CDR2 YENEEA. This CDR3 contains 12 residues. CDR3 DNA: TGTGCCAGCAGCTTTCAGGCAGATACGCAGTATTTT. Translating it yields CASSFQADTQYF. Looking up the rest from reference TRBV11-3 and TRBJ2-3 gives the full variable domain: EAGVVQSPRYKIIEKKQPVAFWCNPISGHNTLYWYLQNLGQGPELLIRYENEEAVDDSQLPKDRFSAERLKGVDSTLKIQPAELGDSAVYLCASSFQADTQYFGPGTRLTVL.

The genes are TRBV28 and TRBJ1-1; D may be TRBD1 (6 bases). CDR1 and CDR2 (germline): MDHEN, SYDVKM. The CDR3 is 14 amino acids. Trimming cost V 6 bases and J 11 bases, with 22 bases left between them. CDR3: CASRSKFEGVRAFF. Here the CDR3 DNA reads TGTGCCAGCAGATCGAAATTTGAGGGGGTTCGGGCTTTCTTT.

The chain carries TRBV6-1 and TRBJ2-4, with a tentative D call TRBD2 (5 bases). Germline-derived CDR1 and CDR2 are MNHNS and SASEGT. The CDR3 is made up of 10 amino acids. Trimming took off 6 bases at V and 16 bases at J, with 13 bases between the two ends. CDR3 sequence: CASRALGIYF. The CDR3 region has the DNA TGTGCCAGCAGGGCACTAGGGATATACTTC.

The V call is TRBV28, the J call TRBJ1-4; TRBD1 might be the D (6 bases). V was cut by 4 bases and J by 5 bases, with 11 bases left in between. The germline CDR1 and CDR2 sequences are MDHEN and SYDVKM. This CDR3 is 14 amino acids long. For the CDR3, the DNA is TGTGCCAGCAGTTACCCCGGACAGAATGAAAAACTGTTTTTT. The encoded protein is CASSYPGQNEKLFF.

The chain joins TRBV27 to TRBJ2-7; D remains ambiguous. CDR3 length: 13 amino acids. Trimming removed 6 bases at V and 0 bases at J, with 9 bases between. Germline V gene lookup returns CDR1 MNHEY and CDR2 SMNVEV (reference sequence). The chain's CDR3 is CASRTENSYEQYF. DNA of the CDR3: TGTGCCAGCAGAACAGAAAACTCCTACGAGCAGTACTTC.

The chain has TRBV11-2 and TRBJ1-1; tentative D call: TRBD1 (6 bases). This CDR3 region has 17 residues. Germline CDR1 is SGHAT and CDR2 is FQNNGV. V lost 2 bases and J 0 bases, leaving 16 bases between the germline ends. The CDR3 bases are TGTGCCAGCAGCTTACGGCCAGGGGAGGGGATGAACACTGAAGCTTTCTTT. Translation gives CASSLRPGEGMNTEAFF.

The chain has TRBV18 and TRBJ2-5; maybe TRBD1 (6 bases). With the DNA end fitting TRBJ2-7 better, the J assignment may be wrong. Germline V gene data show CDR1 as KGHSH and CDR2 as LQKENI. The CDR3 extends over 14 amino acids. CDR3 nucleotide sequence: TGTGCCAGCTCACCTACAGGGTACGACTACGAGCAGTACTTC. It translates to CASSPTGYDYEQYF.

The chain uses TRBV6-1 and TRBJ2-4, with 9 bases that match TRBD1. CDR1 MNHNS and CDR2 SASEGT come from the germline V gene. This CDR3 has 14 residues. V lost 4 bases and J lost 9; bases outside the gene matches: 7. The CDR3 protein is CASSGHRGPSIQYF. For the CDR3, the DNA is TGTGCCAGCAGTGGCCACAGGGGGCCCAGCATTCAGTACTTC.

The rearrangement joins TRBV6-4 to TRBJ1-2; no clear D. The CDR3 extends over 14 amino acids. Trimming shortened V by 4 bases and J by 3 bases, and 12 bases separated the two germline ends. Germline V gives CDR1 MRHNA, CDR2 SNTAGT. The CDR3: CASSVDLGDYGYTF. CDR3 DNA sequence: TGTGCCAGCAGTGTCGACCTCGGGGACTATGGCTACACCTTC.

The chain links TRBV5-1 to TRBJ2-1; 10 bases line up with TRBD2. Germline CDR1 SGHRS, CDR2 YFSETQ. V gave up 5 bases and J gave up 13 bases; unmatched junction bases: 3. This CDR3 region has 11 residues. This CDR3 is CASRLAGTQFF. The DNA of the CDR3 is TGCGCCAGCAGACTAGCGGGGACACAGTTCTTC.

The rearrangement links TRBV28 to TRBJ1-1, with D uncertain. The CDR3 sequence is 15 residues long. Germline V gene lookup returns CDR1 MDHEN and CDR2 SYDVKM. The V and J ends lost 3 bases and 7 bases respectively, with 18 bases between them. The CDR3 bases are TGTGCCAGCAGTTTCCAGGCAGCTATGTTTTATGAAGCTTTCTTT. It translates to CASSFQAAMFYEAFF.

The V gene is TRBV28, the J gene TRBJ1-5; no definite D call. Per germline, CDR1 MDHEN and CDR2 SYDVKM. CDR3 length equals 14 residues. The V end lost 7 bases, the J end lost 0 bases, and 10 bases lay between the germline ends. CDR3 loop: CASIPGGSNQPQHF. Here the CDR3 DNA reads TGTGCCAGCATCCCTGGAGGTAGCAATCAGCCCCAGCATTTT.

Notes on this clone: Other nucleotide sequences from this sample produce the same CDR3. The chain uses TRBV5-1 and TRBJ2-3; 7 bases align to TRBD2. With V trimmed by 3 bases and J by 2 bases, 3 bases remained unmatched. The CDR3 extends over 14 amino acids. CDR1 SGHRS and CDR2 YFSETQ come from the germline V gene. DNA of the CDR3: TGCGCCAGCAGCTCGGGGGGATCCACAGATACGCAGTATTTT. As protein: CASSSGGSTDTQYF.

The chain joins TRBV30 to TRBJ2-5; D is perhaps TRBD1 (5 bases). The V gene's germline CDR1 is GTSNPN and CDR2 SVGIG (reference sequence). V was trimmed by 2 bases and J by 4 bases, leaving 8 bases between them. There are 12 residues in the CDR3. This CDR3 is CAWSKGVETQYF. Written as DNA, the CDR3 is TGTGCCTGGAGTAAAGGGGTAGAGACCCAGTACTTC.

The chain carries TRBV2 and TRBJ2-7, with 8 bases fitting TRBD2. Germline CDR1 and CDR2: SNHLY and FYNNEI. The V segment lost 5 bases and the J segment 2 bases; nucleotides outside the gene matches: 5. This CDR3 has 14 residues. For the CDR3, the DNA is TGTGCCAGCAGTATCCCGGGAGGGACCTACGAGCAGTACTTC. Protein sequence: CASSIPGGTYEQYF.

The chain couples TRBV7-3 to TRBJ2-3, with TRBD2 matching over 11 bases. Germline V gene sequence: CDR1 SGHTA, CDR2 FQGTGA. The CDR3 is 15 amino acids. Losses at the gene ends were 4 bases for V and 5 bases for J; bases not matched to a gene: 5. CDR3 protein: CASSSLAGGRDTQYF. The CDR3 bases are TGTGCCAGCAGCTCGCTAGCGGGGGGCCGAGATACGCAGTATTTT.

CDR3 residues: CASSSVGQGQSVTEAFF. The CDR3 coding sequence is TGCGCCAGCAGCTCGGTAGGACAGGGACAATCGGTCACTGAAGCTTTCTTT. V usage is TRBV5-1 and J usage is TRBJ1-1; the match to TRBD1 covers 8 bases. The length of the CDR3 is 17 residues. Trimming took 3 bases from V and 4 from J; bases not matched to a gene: 14. The germline gives CDR1 SGHRS, CDR2 YFSETQ. The full variable domain, its missing parts supplied by reference TRBV5-1 and TRBJ1-1, is KAGVTQTPRYLIKTRGQQVTLSCSPISGHRSVSWYQQTPGQGLQFLFEYFSETQRNKGNFPGRFSGRQFSNSRSEMNVSTLELGDSALYLCASSSVGQGQSVTEAFFGQGTRLTVV.

This chain connects TRBV2 to TRBJ1-3, with D uncertain. Germline V gene lookup returns CDR1 SNHLY and CDR2 FYNNEI. The CDR3 is 13 residues long. With 5 bases removed from V and 0 bases from J, the gap between germline ends came to 5 bases. As DNA, the CDR3 is TGTGCCAGCAGTCGGGACTCTGGAAACACCATATATTTT. This translates into CASSRDSGNTIYF.

The chain employs TRBV5-6 and TRBJ2-5; tentatively, D is TRBD2 (6 bases). Looked up from germline, CDR1 is SGHDT and CDR2 is YYEEEE. The CDR3 is made up of 18 amino acids. V lost 4 bases and J lost 3, with 25 bases in between. CDR3 nucleotides: TGTGCCAGCAGCACTGTTCCCACGTCCCTGAGGAGGGAAGAGACCCAGTACTTC. Its translation is CASSTVPTSLRREETQYF.

This chain links TRBV27 with TRBJ1-6; 11 positions agree with TRBD1. The CDR3 loop spans 15 amino acids. In germline, CDR1 is MNHEY, CDR2 SMNVEV (reference sequence). After removal of 5 bases from V and 10 bases from J, the junction contained 7 bases not matched to a gene. CDR3 DNA sequence: TGTGCCAGCAGTCCGCGGACAGGGGGCCGGTCACCCCTCCACTTT. Protein sequence: CASSPRTGGRSPLHF.

The chain carries TRBV4-3 and TRBJ1-1, with TRBD1 matching over 8 bases. The CDR3 spans 15 residues. V lost 0 bases and J lost 5; bases outside the gene matches: 5. Germline-derived CDR1 and CDR2 are LGHNA and YSLEER. This chain's CDR3 is CASSQDPGGLTEAFF. The DNA for the CDR3 is TGCGCCAGCAGCCAAGATCCAGGGGGCCTGACTGAAGCTTTCTTT.

The V call is TRBV5-1, the J call TRBJ2-1; 10 nucleotides match TRBD1. Germline CDR1 and CDR2: SGHRS and YFSETQ. The CDR3 extends over 15 amino acids. V was pared by 3 bases and J by 8 bases, with 8 bases of the junction left unmatched. Written as DNA, the CDR3 is TGCGCCAGCAGCTGGAGACAGGGGGCGGTGTATGAGCAGTTCTTC. It translates to CASSWRQGAVYEQFF.

The chain has TRBV27 and TRBJ1-5, with 9 bases matching TRBD1. Germline CDR1 and CDR2: MNHEY and SMNVEV (reference sequence). This CDR3 spans 13 amino acids. V lost 10 bases to trimming and J lost 6 bases; unmatched junction nucleotides: 7. The CDR3 region is CATRTGAAQPQHF. CDR3 bases: TGTGCCACACGGACAGGGGCGGCTCAGCCCCAGCATTTT.

The chain recombines TRBV28 with TRBJ1-4; D is possibly TRBD1 (5 bases). Trimming removed 6 bases from V and 7 bases from J, with 12 bases in between. CDR3 length: 13 amino acids. The germline gives CDR1 MDHEN, CDR2 SYDVKM. CDR3 residues: CASRIGGFEKLFF. The CDR3 nucleotides read TGTGCCAGCAGAATCGGGGGGTTTGAAAAACTGTTTTTT.